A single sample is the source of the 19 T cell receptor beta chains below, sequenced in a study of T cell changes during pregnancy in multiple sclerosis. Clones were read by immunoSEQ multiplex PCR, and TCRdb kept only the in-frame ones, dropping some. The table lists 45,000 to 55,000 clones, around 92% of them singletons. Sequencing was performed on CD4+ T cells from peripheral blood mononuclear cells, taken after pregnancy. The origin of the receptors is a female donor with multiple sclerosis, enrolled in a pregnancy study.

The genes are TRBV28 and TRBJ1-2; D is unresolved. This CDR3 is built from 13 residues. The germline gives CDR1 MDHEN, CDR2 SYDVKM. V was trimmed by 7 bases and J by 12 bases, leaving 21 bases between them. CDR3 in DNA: TGTGCCAGCACCCTTAGATTGGGCGGGGTAAACACCTTC. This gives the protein CASTLRLGGVNTF.

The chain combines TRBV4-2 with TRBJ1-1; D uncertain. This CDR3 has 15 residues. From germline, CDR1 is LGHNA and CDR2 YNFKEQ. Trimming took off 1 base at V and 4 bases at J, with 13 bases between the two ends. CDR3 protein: CASSQGETAGTEAFF. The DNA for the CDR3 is TGTGCCAGCAGCCAAGGAGAGACCGCGGGCACTGAAGCTTTCTTT.

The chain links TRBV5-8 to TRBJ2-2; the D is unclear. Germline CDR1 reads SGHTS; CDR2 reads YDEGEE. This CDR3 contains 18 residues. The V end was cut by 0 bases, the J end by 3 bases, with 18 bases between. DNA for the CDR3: TGTGCCAGCAGCTTGGCTGGTTTCGGTTATTCGGACACCGGGGAGCTGTTTTTT. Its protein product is CASSLAGFGYSDTGELFF.

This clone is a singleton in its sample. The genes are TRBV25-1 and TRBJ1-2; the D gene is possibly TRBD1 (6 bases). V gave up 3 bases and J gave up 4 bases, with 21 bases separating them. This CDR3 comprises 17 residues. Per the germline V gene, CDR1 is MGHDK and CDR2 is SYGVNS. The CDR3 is CASSDGQGSTVSYGYTF. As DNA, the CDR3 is TGTGCCAGCAGTGACGGGCAGGGGTCCACAGTTAGCTATGGCTACACCTTC.

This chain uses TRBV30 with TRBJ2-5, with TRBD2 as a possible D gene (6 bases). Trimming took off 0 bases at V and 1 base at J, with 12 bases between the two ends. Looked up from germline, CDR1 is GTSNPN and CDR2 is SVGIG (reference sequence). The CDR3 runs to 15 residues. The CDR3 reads CAWSVGAGFQETQYF. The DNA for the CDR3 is TGTGCCTGGAGTGTAGGGGCGGGATTCCAAGAGACCCAGTACTTC.

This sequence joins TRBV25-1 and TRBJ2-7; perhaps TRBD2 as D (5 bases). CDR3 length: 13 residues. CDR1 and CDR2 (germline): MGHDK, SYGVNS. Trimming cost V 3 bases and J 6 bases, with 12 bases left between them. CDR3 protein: CASSDLSRGEQYF. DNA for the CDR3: TGTGCCAGCAGTGACCTGTCCCGGGGCGAGCAGTACTTC.

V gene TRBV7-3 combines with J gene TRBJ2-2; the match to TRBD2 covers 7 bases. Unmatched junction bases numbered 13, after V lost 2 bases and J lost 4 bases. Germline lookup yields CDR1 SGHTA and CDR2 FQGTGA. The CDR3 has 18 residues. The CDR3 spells CASSLGGVGRTGTGELFF. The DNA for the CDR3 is TGTGCCAGCAGCTTAGGCGGGGTCGGGAGGACGGGCACCGGGGAGCTGTTTTTT.

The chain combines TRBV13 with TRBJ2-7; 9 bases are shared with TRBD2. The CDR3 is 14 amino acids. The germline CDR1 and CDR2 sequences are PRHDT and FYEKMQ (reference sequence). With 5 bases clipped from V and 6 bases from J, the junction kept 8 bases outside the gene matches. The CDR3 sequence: CASSRTGLALEQYF. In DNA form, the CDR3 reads TGTGCCAGCAGCAGAACGGGACTAGCACTCGAGCAGTACTTC.

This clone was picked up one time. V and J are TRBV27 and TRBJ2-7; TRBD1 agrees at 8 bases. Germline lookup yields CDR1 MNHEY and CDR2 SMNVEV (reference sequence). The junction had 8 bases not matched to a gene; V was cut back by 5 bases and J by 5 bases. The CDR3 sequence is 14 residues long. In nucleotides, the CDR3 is TGTGCCAGCAGTGAACGACAGGGGTTCAACGAGCAGTACTTC. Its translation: CASSERQGFNEQYF.

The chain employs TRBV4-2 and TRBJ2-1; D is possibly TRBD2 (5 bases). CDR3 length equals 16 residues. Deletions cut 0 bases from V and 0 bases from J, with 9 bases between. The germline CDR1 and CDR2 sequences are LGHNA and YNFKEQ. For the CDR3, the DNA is TGTGCCAGCAGCCAAGAAGGGAGTAGCTCCTACAATGAGCAGTTCTTC. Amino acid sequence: CASSQEGSSSYNEQFF.

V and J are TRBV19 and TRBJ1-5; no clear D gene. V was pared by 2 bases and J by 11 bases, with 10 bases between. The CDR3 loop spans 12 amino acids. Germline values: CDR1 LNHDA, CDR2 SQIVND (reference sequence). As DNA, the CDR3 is TGTGCCAGTAGTATATCGGGGAGGGCCCAGCATTTT. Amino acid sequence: CASSISGRAQHF.

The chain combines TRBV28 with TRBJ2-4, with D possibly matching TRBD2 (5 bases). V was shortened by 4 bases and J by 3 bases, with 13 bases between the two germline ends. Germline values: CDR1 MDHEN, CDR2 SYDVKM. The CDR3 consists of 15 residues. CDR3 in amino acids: CASSSIYGSKNIQYF. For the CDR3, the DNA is TGTGCCAGCAGTTCAATTTATGGGAGCAAAAACATTCAGTACTTC.

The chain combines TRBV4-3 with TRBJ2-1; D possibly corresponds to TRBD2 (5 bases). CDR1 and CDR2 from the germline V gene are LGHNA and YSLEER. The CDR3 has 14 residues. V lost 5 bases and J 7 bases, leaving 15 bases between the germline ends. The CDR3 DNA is TGCGCCAGCAGCGGGGTCATCGGGATGAATGAGCAGTTCTTC. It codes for CASSGVIGMNEQFF.

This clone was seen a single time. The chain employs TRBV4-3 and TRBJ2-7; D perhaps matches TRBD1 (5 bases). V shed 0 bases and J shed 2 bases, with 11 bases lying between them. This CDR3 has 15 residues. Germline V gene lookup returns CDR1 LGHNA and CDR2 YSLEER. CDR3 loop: CASSQDWQGTYEQYF. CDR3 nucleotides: TGCGCCAGCAGCCAAGACTGGCAGGGAACCTACGAGCAGTACTTC.

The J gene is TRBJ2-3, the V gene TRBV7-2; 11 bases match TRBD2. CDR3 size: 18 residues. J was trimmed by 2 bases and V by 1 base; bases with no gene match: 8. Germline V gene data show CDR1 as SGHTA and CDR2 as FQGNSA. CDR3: CASSLGGLAGGYTDTQYF. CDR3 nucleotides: TGTGCCAGCAGCTTAGGGGGGCTAGCGGGAGGTTACACAGATACGCAGTATTTT.

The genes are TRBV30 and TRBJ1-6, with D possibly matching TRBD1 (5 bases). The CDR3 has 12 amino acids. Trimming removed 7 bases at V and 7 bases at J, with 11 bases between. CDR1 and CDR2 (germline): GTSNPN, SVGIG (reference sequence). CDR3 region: CALGRENSPLHF. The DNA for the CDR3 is TGTGCCTTGGGACGGGAGAATTCACCCCTCCACTTT.

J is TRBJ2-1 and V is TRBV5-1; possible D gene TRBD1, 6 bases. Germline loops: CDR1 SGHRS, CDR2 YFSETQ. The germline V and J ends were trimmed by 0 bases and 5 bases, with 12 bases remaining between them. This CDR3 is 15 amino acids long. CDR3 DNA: TGCGCCAGCAGCTTGGCAGGGGACCGCGACAATGAGCAGTTCTTC. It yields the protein CASSLAGDRDNEQFF. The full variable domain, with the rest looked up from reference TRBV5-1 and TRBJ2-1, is KAGVTQTPRYLIKTRGQQVTLSCSPISGHRSVSWYQQTPGQGLQFLFEYFSETQRNKGNFPGRFSGRQFSNSRSEMNVSTLELGDSALYLCASSLAGDRDNEQFFGPGTRLTVL.

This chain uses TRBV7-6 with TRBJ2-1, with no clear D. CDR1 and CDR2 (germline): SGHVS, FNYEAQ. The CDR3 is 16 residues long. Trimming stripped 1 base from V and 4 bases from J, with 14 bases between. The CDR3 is CASSLELGGVYNEQFF. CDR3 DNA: TGTGCCAGCAGCTTAGAACTCGGTGGAGTTTACAATGAGCAGTTCTTC.

This CDR3 reads CAWRTGGNLGYGYTF. CDR3 DNA sequence: TGTGCCTGGAGGACCGGGGGAAATTTGGGCTATGGCTACACCTTC. The J gene is TRBJ1-2, the V gene TRBV30; D is possibly TRBD1 (5 bases). Between the trimmed V and J ends, which lost 3 bases and 4 bases, there was a span of 18 bases. The CDR3 is made up of 15 amino acids. Germline assignment: CDR1 GTSNPN and CDR2 SVGIG (reference sequence).